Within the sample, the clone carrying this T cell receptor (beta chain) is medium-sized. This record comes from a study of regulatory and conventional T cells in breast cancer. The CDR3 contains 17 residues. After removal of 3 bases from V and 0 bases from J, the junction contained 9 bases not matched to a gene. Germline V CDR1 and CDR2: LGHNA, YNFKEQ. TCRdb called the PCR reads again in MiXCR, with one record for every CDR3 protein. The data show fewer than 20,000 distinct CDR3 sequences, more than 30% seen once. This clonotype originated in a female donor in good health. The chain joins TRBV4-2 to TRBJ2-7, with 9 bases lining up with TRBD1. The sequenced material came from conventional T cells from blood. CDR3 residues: CASSQTPGQGVSYEQYF. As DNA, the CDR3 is TGTGCCAGCAGCCAGACACCGGGACAGGGAGTCTCCTACGAGCAGTACTTC.